The TCR beta chain described here comes from a study of T-cell reconstitution after alpha-beta-depleted transplantation in children. CDR1 is MNHEY, CDR2 SVGAGI, per germline. The CDR3 has 13 residues. Trimming shortened V by 2 bases and J by 5 bases, and 7 bases separated the two germline ends. As it was prepared, the TCRbeta library received unique molecular identifiers. TCRdb itself ran the PCR reads through MiXCR, one entry per CDR3 protein. The sample has about 340,000 distinct CDR3 sequences, about an eighth seen once. This material consisted of PBMCs, taken from the stem cell graft. The TCR was taken from a human donor who donated a stem cell graft to a child with Fanconi anemia. The chain recombines TRBV6-5 with TRBJ1-5; D uncertain. CDR3: CASSYTRHQPQHF. CDR3 bases: TGTGCCAGCAGTTACACACGCCATCAGCCCCAGCATTTT.